Following are 16 T cell receptor beta chains from one sample sequenced in a study of naive and memory T cell subsets. An equimolar mix of two oligonucleotides served as the beta constant-region primer for TRBC1 and TRBC2. TCRdb passed the UMI-ligation and nested PCR reads through MiXCR, listing each CDR3 protein once. The data show approximately 21,000 distinct CDR3 sequences, about 10% seen once. The sequenced material came from central memory CD8+ T cells from blood. The receptors were gathered from a human donor in good health.

This clonotype was counted a few times. The chain uses TRBV27 and TRBJ2-7; maybe TRBD2 (7 bases). Trimming removed 3 bases at V and 2 bases at J, with 11 bases between. The length of the CDR3 is 14 residues. The germline V gene encodes CDR1 MNHEY and CDR2 SMNVEV (reference sequence). The CDR3 sequence is CASSFGGATYEQYF. CDR3 coding DNA: TGTGCCAGCAGTTTTGGGGGGGCAACCTACGAGCAGTACTTC.

J is TRBJ2-7 and V is TRBV7-9; 9 bases line up with TRBD2. Germline values: CDR1 SEHNR, CDR2 FQNEAQ (reference sequence). The CDR3 loop spans 14 amino acids. The trim removed 4 bases at V and 3 bases at J, leaving 4 bases unmatched. The CDR3 DNA sequence: TGTGCCAGCAGCTCCGTGACTAGCGGCTACGAGCAGTACTTC. It codes for CASSSVTSGYEQYF.

This clonotype appeared many times. This sequence joins TRBV5-1 and TRBJ2-6; the D is unclear. The V end lost 0 bases, the J end lost 0 bases, and 10 bases lay between the germline ends. Germline loops: CDR1 SGHRS, CDR2 YFSETQ. CDR3 size: 17 residues. The CDR3 DNA is TGCGCCAGCAGCTTGGCACGTCATTACTCTGGGGCCAACGTCCTGACTTTC. Protein product: CASSLARHYSGANVLTF.

The chain links TRBV5-1 to TRBJ2-7, with 10 bases identical to TRBD1. V trimming: 3 bases; J trimming: 4 bases; junction bases outside the gene matches: 7. Per the germline V gene, CDR1 is SGHRS and CDR2 is YFSETQ. The CDR3 has 15 residues. CDR3 amino acids: CASSYSTGGTYEQYF. CDR3 in DNA: TGCGCCAGCAGCTACTCGACAGGGGGCACATACGAGCAGTACTTC. Complete variable domain (other parts from reference TRBV5-1 and TRBJ2-7): KAGVTQTPRYLIKTRGQQVTLSCSPISGHRSVSWYQQTPGQGLQFLFEYFSETQRNKGNFPGRFSGRQFSNSRSEMNVSTLELGDSALYLCASSYSTGGTYEQYFGPGTRLTVT.

This clonotype was detected only a few times. Possible read error: a much larger clone is one base away. J is TRBJ1-2 and V is TRBV29-1; no definite D call. Germline V gene lookup returns CDR1 SQVTM and CDR2 ANQGSEA. The CDR3 totals 11 residues. The V end was cut by 7 bases, the J end by 4 bases, with 10 bases between. CDR3 amino acids: CSGGGPYGYTF. In DNA form, the CDR3 reads TGCAGCGGTGGAGGGCCCTATGGCTACACCTTC.

This clonotype came up a few times. This rearrangement joins TRBV25-1 to TRBJ2-5; D perhaps matches TRBD1 (6 bases). The CDR3 has 15 amino acids. V was cut by 2 bases and J by 5 bases, with 15 bases left in between. The germline V gene encodes CDR1 MGHDK and CDR2 SYGVNS. The CDR3 protein is CASSEPREQGETQYF. CDR3 nucleotide sequence: TGTGCCAGCAGTGAACCCAGAGAGCAGGGGGAGACCCAGTACTTC.

This clonotype has just one count. This sequence may be a read error, since a much larger clone differs from it by one base. The chain recombines TRBV6-5 with TRBJ2-2, with D possibly matching TRBD2 (5 bases). From germline, CDR1 is MNHEY and CDR2 SVGAGI. V was shortened by 10 bases and J by 5 bases, with 14 bases between the two germline ends. This CDR3 is 13 amino acids long. CDR3 amino acids: CATLDCATGELFF. In DNA form, the CDR3 reads TGTGCCACCTTGGACTGCGCTACCGGGGAGCTGTTTTTT.

The V call is TRBV6-6, the J call TRBJ2-3; 7 nucleotides agree with TRBD2. CDR3 length equals 16 residues. CDR1 and CDR2 from the germline V gene are MNHNY and SVGAGI (reference sequence). V shed 1 base, J shed 4 bases, and the junction held 8 bases outside the gene matches. In DNA form, the CDR3 reads TGTGCCAGCAGTTACTATGCGCGGGAGAGAGCAGATACGCAGTATTTT. Its protein is CASSYYARERADTQYF.

This clonotype was observed at least ten times. V and J are TRBV6-4 and TRBJ2-3; D unresolved. CDR3 length equals 14 residues. Trimming took off 2 bases at V and 1 base at J, with 7 bases between the two ends. Germline V gene lookup returns CDR1 MRHNA and CDR2 SNTAGT. The CDR3 sequence is CASSDGPGTDTQYF. The DNA for the CDR3 is TGTGCCAGCAGTGACGGACCAGGCACAGATACGCAGTATTTT.

The chain joins TRBV21-1 to TRBJ1-1; TRBD1 was called by the table and not checked on the DNA. TRBV21-1 is annotated as a pseudogene. The CDR3 consists of 15 residues. CDR3 sequence: CASSTWDRGNTEAFF. Written as DNA, the CDR3 is TGTGCCAGCAGCACCTGGGACAGGGGGAACACTGAAGCTTTCTTT.

The chain links TRBV5-6 to TRBJ2-7, with unresolved D. The germline CDR1 and CDR2 sequences are SGHDT and YYEEEE. V lost 3 bases, J lost 6 bases, and 16 bases lay in between. This CDR3 comprises 14 residues. In DNA form, the CDR3 reads TGTGCCAGCAGCTCCCCCCTAAATGTTCTCGAGCAGTACTTC. Encoded protein: CASSSPLNVLEQYF.

The sample holds many counts of this clonotype. The chain combines TRBV6-9 with TRBJ2-5; tentative D call: TRBD2 (5 bases). V was clipped by 0 bases and J by 4 bases, with 18 bases between them. Germline CDR1 and CDR2: MNHGY and SVAAGI. The CDR3 loop spans 17 amino acids. CDR3 sequence reads: CASSYSGGGRSGETQYF. The CDR3 DNA follows: TGTGCCAGCAGTTATTCAGGAGGTGGGAGAAGTGGAGAGACCCAGTACTTC.

This clonotype was seen more than once but under ten times. V is TRBV12-5 and J is TRBJ2-5; 9 bases are a match to TRBD1. The CDR3 runs to 16 residues. In germline, CDR1 is LGHNT, CDR2 FRNRAP. V was pared by 2 bases and J by 4 bases, with 8 bases of the junction left unmatched. CDR3 sequence: CASGLWQGQGGETQYF. The CDR3 region has the DNA TGTGCTAGTGGTTTGTGGCAGGGACAGGGTGGAGAGACCCAGTACTTC.

In this sample, this clonotype turned up a few times. The chain couples TRBV28 to TRBJ2-7, with TRBD2 as a possible D gene (5 bases). This CDR3 is built from 14 residues. The V gene's germline CDR1 is MDHEN and CDR2 SYDVKM. The V end lost 3 bases, the J end lost 5 bases, and 14 bases lay between the germline ends. Written as DNA, the CDR3 is TGTGCCAGCAGTTTGGTCAGGAGGAGCGACGAGCAGTACTTC. As protein: CASSLVRRSDEQYF.

V and J are TRBV28 and TRBJ2-2; TRBD1 is a possible D gene (7 bases). Germline V gene sequence: CDR1 MDHEN, CDR2 SYDVKM. Trimming took off 3 bases at V and 7 bases at J, with 15 bases between the two ends. The CDR3 sequence is 15 residues long. CDR3 region: CASSFRRGRGGELFF. CDR3 bases: TGTGCCAGCAGTTTTCGGAGGGGGCGCGGCGGGGAGCTGTTTTTT.

This chain connects TRBV28 to TRBJ2-2; D is undetermined. This CDR3 contains 18 residues. Germline V gives CDR1 MDHEN, CDR2 SYDVKM. Trimming stripped 6 bases from V and 4 bases from J, with 24 bases between. Here the CDR3 reads CASRIHVSTSWVTGELFF. The DNA of the CDR3 is TGTGCCAGCAGAATACACGTATCGACATCTTGGGTCACCGGGGAGCTGTTTTTT.